Below, 14 T cell receptor beta chains from the same sample are listed, as sequenced in a study of response to subunit inactivated influenza vaccine. TCRdb re-called the RT-PCR reads through MiXCR, storing one row per CDR3 protein. Among approximately 700,000 distinct CDR3 sequences, roughly 14% were seen once, and the ten largest hold about 9.9%. Sequences were derived from PBMCs from blood, sampled 11 to 12 days after vaccination. These receptors were collected from a man over 45 who received an inactivated influenza vaccine.

This clonotype was counted ten times or more. The CDR3 DNA sequence: TGCGCCAGCAGCTTGGGGGACTTCTTCGAGCAGTACTTC. It codes for CASSLGDFFEQYF. This sequence joins TRBV5-1 and TRBJ2-7; perhaps TRBD2 as D (6 bases). V was shortened by 0 bases and J by 6 bases, with 10 bases between the two germline ends. Germline CDR1 reads SGHRS; CDR2 reads YFSETQ. The CDR3 runs 13 residues.

The chain has TRBV4-1 and TRBJ2-1; 9 bases fit TRBD2. Germline CDR1 reads MGHRA; CDR2 reads YSYEKL. The CDR3 runs 16 residues. V was clipped by 3 bases and J by 7 bases; unmatched bases: 10. The CDR3 sequence is CASSQILGTSWNEQFF. The CDR3 DNA sequence: TGCGCCAGCAGCCAGATTCTCGGGACTAGCTGGAATGAGCAGTTCTTC.

This clonotype was picked up a small number of times. The chain is built from TRBV4-2 and TRBJ1-1, with D possibly matching TRBD1 (6 bases). The V end was cut by 1 base, the J end by 10 bases, with 10 bases between. Germline V gives CDR1 LGHNA, CDR2 YNFKEQ. The CDR3 is 12 amino acids. CDR3 DNA: TGTGCCAGCAGCCAAGGAGGGGGTATAGCTTTCTTT. As protein: CASSQGGGIAFF.

This clonotype was seen more than once but under ten times. The rearrangement uses TRBV18 and TRBJ2-2; no definite D call. Germline V gene sequence: CDR1 KGHSH, CDR2 LQKENI. The CDR3 consists of 15 residues. Trimming cost V 2 bases and J 0 bases, with 7 bases left between them. CDR3 residues: CASSPRDTNTGELFF. In nucleotides, the CDR3 is TGTGCCAGCTCACCAAGGGATACGAACACCGGGGAGCTGTTTTTT. Full variable domain (missing parts from reference TRBV18 and TRBJ2-2): NAGVMQNPRHLVRRRGQEARLRCSPMKGHSHVYWYRQLPEEGLKFMVYLQKENIIDESGMPKERFSAEFPKEGPSILRIQQVVRGDSAAYFCASSPRDTNTGELFFGEGSRLTVL.

The V call is TRBV20-1, the J call TRBJ2-7; D possibly matches TRBD1 or TRBD2 (5 bases each). The germline V gene encodes CDR1 DFQATT and CDR2 SNEGSKA (reference sequence). The V end lost 5 bases, the J end lost 5 bases, and 19 bases lay between the germline ends. This CDR3 comprises 14 residues. The CDR3 sequence: CSAGGPKLVDEQYF. The CDR3 DNA sequence: TGCAGTGCTGGGGGTCCTAAGTTAGTGGACGAGCAGTACTTC.

This clonotype has just a few counts. This chain links TRBV24-1 with TRBJ2-3, with no clear D. V gave up 5 bases and J gave up 1 base, with 6 bases separating them. The CDR3 consists of 13 residues. CDR1 and CDR2 (germline): KGHDR, SFDVKD. The CDR3 DNA reads as TGTGCCACCAGTGTCAGCGGCACAGATACGCAGTATTTT. Its protein is CATSVSGTDTQYF.

This clonotype was observed at least ten times. The chain links TRBV5-1 to TRBJ2-2; 8 bases match TRBD1. Germline loops: CDR1 SGHRS, CDR2 YFSETQ. Trimming at V came to 4 bases and at J to 5 bases, leaving 4 bases not matched to a gene. The CDR3 is made up of 14 amino acids. CDR3 bases: TGCGCCAGCAGCCTGGACAGGGAAACCGGGGAGCTGTTTTTT. Its translation: CASSLDRETGELFF.

The chain joins TRBV7-2 to TRBJ2-1; 15 bases are shared with TRBD2. The V segment lost 6 bases and the J segment 9 bases; nucleotides outside the gene matches: 3. Germline CDR1 reads SGHTA; CDR2 reads FQGNSA. The CDR3 consists of 14 residues. This CDR3 reads CASRRTSGRGEQFF. CDR3 coding DNA: TGTGCCAGCAGAAGGACTAGCGGGAGGGGTGAGCAGTTCTTC.

The chain couples TRBV29-1 to TRBJ2-2; either TRBD1 or TRBD2 may fit D (5 bases each). V was trimmed by 4 bases and J by 1 base, leaving 10 bases between them. Per the germline V gene, CDR1 is SQVTM and CDR2 is ANQGSEA. The CDR3 is 14 amino acids. CDR3 amino acids: CSVGDRLNTGELFF. CDR3 sequence (DNA): TGCAGCGTTGGGGACCGCCTGAACACCGGGGAGCTGTTTTTT.

This clonotype was seen only a few times. The rearrangement joins TRBV7-2 to TRBJ1-2; D gene ambiguous. With 1 base removed from V and 0 bases from J, the gap between germline ends came to 9 bases. The CDR3 spans 15 residues. Per the germline V gene, CDR1 is SGHTA and CDR2 is FQGNSA. The CDR3 loop is CASSLESRTNYGYTF. As DNA, the CDR3 is TGTGCCAGCAGCTTAGAGTCTCGCACTAACTATGGCTACACCTTC. Full variable domain (rest looked up from reference TRBV7-2 and TRBJ1-2): GAGVSQSPSNKVTEKGKDVELRCDPISGHTALYWYRQSLGQGLEFLIYFQGNSAPDKSGLPSDRFSAERTGGSVSTLTIQRTQQEDSAVYLCASSLESRTNYGYTFGSGTRLTVV.

This clonotype occurred a few times. This chain uses TRBV7-2 with TRBJ2-5; weak D call: TRBD1 (5 bases). This CDR3 spans 13 amino acids. The V gene's germline CDR1 is SGHTA and CDR2 FQGNSA. Trimming pared 5 bases from V and 5 bases from J, leaving 12 bases between. The CDR3: CASSRMGLETQYF. Written as DNA, the CDR3 is TGTGCCAGCAGCCGAATGGGGCTGGAGACCCAGTACTTC.

This clonotype occurred a few times. The V call is TRBV5-1, the J call TRBJ2-2, with TRBD2 as a possible D gene (6 bases). This CDR3 is 17 amino acids long. The germline CDR1 and CDR2 sequences are SGHRS and YFSETQ. V was shortened by 1 base and J by 0 bases, with 13 bases between the two germline ends. CDR3 in DNA: TGCGCCAGCAGCTTGCTTAGCGGTTACGCGAACACCGGGGAGCTGTTTTTT. Translating it yields CASSLLSGYANTGELFF.

There are many counts of this clonotype. The V call is TRBV25-1, the J call TRBJ2-5; TRBD1 is a possible D gene (5 bases). From germline, CDR1 is MGHDK and CDR2 SYGVNS. V lost 3 bases and J 3 bases, leaving 5 bases between the germline ends. This CDR3 is 12 amino acids long. CDR3 sequence: CASSDREETQYF. CDR3 DNA: TGTGCCAGCAGTGACAGGGAAGAGACCCAGTACTTC.

This clonotype appeared a few times. The chain is built from TRBV9 and TRBJ2-2, with D hard to call. The germline V and J ends were trimmed by 0 bases and 1 base, with 7 bases remaining between them. The CDR3 length is 15 residues. In germline, CDR1 is SGDLS, CDR2 YYNGEE. The CDR3 loop reads CASSVGWRNTGELFF. DNA of the CDR3: TGTGCCAGCAGCGTAGGGTGGCGGAACACCGGGGAGCTGTTTTTT.